What follows are 14 T cell receptor beta chains derived from one specimen sequenced in a study of blood T cell repertoires in COVID-19. Generated by immunoSEQ multiplex PCR, the TCRdb table keeps only in-frame clones and is missing some. The repertoire includes a few hundred thousand clones, roughly 87% of them detected once, and roughly 0.94% sits in the top ten. Source material: PBMCs or T cells enriched from blood (not recorded which). The receptors shown here come from a woman younger than 45 who had recovered from COVID-19.

J is TRBJ1-1 and V is TRBV5-6; TRBD1 agrees at 7 bases. Germline-derived CDR1 and CDR2 are SGHDT and YYEEEE. The CDR3 runs to 15 residues. J lost 6 bases, V lost 1 base, and 9 bases had no gene match. The CDR3, as DNA: TGTGCCAGCAGCTTGCCACACGACAGGGTACCTGAAGCTTTCTTT. The encoded protein is CASSLPHDRVPEAFF.

This clone was counted once. This chain joins TRBV5-8 and TRBJ2-5, with TRBD1 as a possible D gene (5 bases). The CDR3 extends over 14 amino acids. CDR1 SGHTS and CDR2 YDEGEE come from the germline V gene. V shed 4 bases and J shed 5 bases, with 15 bases lying between them. The CDR3 loop is CASSGAGSSETQYF. The CDR3 DNA reads TGTGCCAGCAGCGGTGCAGGGTCGTCGGAGACCCAGTACTTC. Full variable domain (outside the CDR3, taken from reference TRBV5-8 and TRBJ2-5): EAGVTQSPTHLIKTRGQQATLRCSPISGHTSVYWYQQALGLGLQFLLWYDEGEERNRGNFPPRFSGRQFPNYSSELNVNALELEDSALYLCASSGAGSSETQYFGPGTRLLVL.

The V and J genes are TRBV11-2 and TRBJ2-1; 11 bases align to TRBD2. The length of the CDR3 is 18 residues. V trimming: 5 bases; J trimming: 2 bases; junction bases outside the gene matches: 11. CDR1 and CDR2 from the germline V gene are SGHAT and FQNNGV. Here the CDR3 reads CASSLGTSGPTTYNEQFF. The CDR3 nucleotides are TGTGCCAGCAGCCTCGGGACTAGCGGACCAACCACCTACAATGAGCAGTTCTTC. Full variable domain (remainder filled in from reference TRBV11-2 and TRBJ2-1): EAGVAQSPRYKIIEKRQSVAFWCNPISGHATLYWYQQILGQGPKLLIQFQNNGVVDDSQLPKDRFSAERLKGVDSTLKIQPAKLEDSAVYLCASSLGTSGPTTYNEQFFGPGTRLTVL.

The V call is TRBV7-9, the J call TRBJ2-7, with D unresolved. Germline CDR1 reads SEHNR; CDR2 reads FQNEAQ (reference sequence). This CDR3 has 12 residues. Trimming shortened V by 3 bases and J by 4 bases, and 7 bases separated the two germline ends. The CDR3 DNA sequence: TGTGCCAGCAGCTTGTCCGTGTACGAGCAGTACTTC. As protein: CASSLSVYEQYF.

The chain carries TRBV2 and TRBJ2-5; 8 bases map to TRBD2. Germline CDR1 reads SNHLY; CDR2 reads FYNNEI. This CDR3 region has 16 residues. The junction had 9 bases not matched to a gene; V was cut back by 5 bases and J by 1 base. The CDR3 sequence is CASSYRGLAGQETQYF. CDR3 coding DNA: TGTGCCAGCAGTTACCGAGGACTAGCCGGCCAAGAGACCCAGTACTTC.

This clone was counted a single time. The chain joins TRBV6-1 to TRBJ2-7, with D possibly being TRBD2 (7 bases). The length of the CDR3 is 21 residues. V gave up 2 bases and J gave up 0 bases, with 29 bases separating them. CDR1 is MNHNS and CDR2 is SASEGT in the germline V gene. The CDR3 sequence is CASSEFFAPAGAVGDSYEQYF. For the CDR3, the DNA is TGTGCCAGCAGTGAATTTTTCGCGCCGGCGGGGGCGGTGGGTGACTCCTACGAGCAGTACTTC.

This rearrangement joins TRBV5-4 to TRBJ2-3; 9 positions match TRBD2. Per germline, CDR1 SGHNT and CDR2 YYREEE (reference sequence). J gave up 10 bases and V 7 bases, and 19 bases lay outside the gene matches. The CDR3 runs to 16 residues. The CDR3 DNA reads TGTGCCAGCCAGCAAACGTCGGGCGGGGGGGCAATGGCGCAGTATTTT. It codes for CASQQTSGGGAMAQYF.

The gene calls are TRBV20-1 and TRBJ1-3, with a possible D match to TRBD1 (6 bases). CDR1 is DFQATT, CDR2 SNEGSKA, per germline (reference sequence). CDR3 length equals 14 residues. V was trimmed by 6 bases and J by 3 bases, leaving 15 bases between them. Here the CDR3 DNA reads TGCAGTGCCAGTGCGTGGGGGCTTGGAAACACCATATATTTT. Residues: CSASAWGLGNTIYF.

CDR3 region: CASSFWGQMNTEAFF. CDR3 in DNA: TGTGCCAGCTCCTTTTGGGGACAAATGAACACTGAAGCTTTCTTT. V usage is TRBV28 and J usage is TRBJ1-1; D might be TRBD1 (6 bases). The CDR3 is 15 residues long. CDR1 and CDR2 (germline): MDHEN, SYDVKM. With 8 bases removed from V and 0 bases from J, the gap between germline ends came to 16 bases.

A note on this clone: Other DNA sequences from this sample encode an identical CDR3 as well. The rearrangement links TRBV28 to TRBJ2-7; possibly TRBD1 for D (6 bases). CDR1 MDHEN and CDR2 SYDVKM come from the germline V gene. The CDR3 runs to 13 residues. V was clipped by 3 bases and J by 2 bases, with 8 bases between them. This CDR3 is CASSLGHTYEQYF. CDR3 DNA: TGTGCCAGCAGTTTGGGACATACCTACGAGCAGTACTTC.

This chain uses TRBV5-1 with TRBJ1-1, with 8 positions matching TRBD1. This CDR3 is 15 amino acids long. From germline, CDR1 is SGHRS and CDR2 YFSETQ. The V and J ends lost 0 bases and 1 base, in that order; junction bases with no gene match: 2. The CDR3 DNA reads TGCGCCAGCAGCTTGGCCGGACAGGGGAACACTGAAGCTTTCTTT. Translation: CASSLAGQGNTEAFF.

V and J are TRBV23-1 and TRBJ1-5; D unclear. TRBV23-1 is assigned to the ORF class and has an uncertain function. The CDR3 extends over 23 amino acids. Trimming stripped 4 bases from V and 6 bases from J, with 40 bases between. In DNA, the CDR3 is TGCGCCAGCAGTCGTATCCACGCATGCCGAGGGCAGACCCGGAGGGTTCTCGGTCAGCCCCAGCATTTT. Translated: CASSRIHACRGQTRRVLGQPQHF.

The chain employs TRBV7-9 and TRBJ2-5, with D maybe TRBD1 (6 bases). The V gene's germline CDR1 is SEHNR and CDR2 FQNEAQ (reference sequence). With 5 bases removed from V and 5 bases from J, the gap between germline ends came to 24 bases. The CDR3 contains 17 residues. CDR3: CASSPSLGGRGRETQYF. CDR3 DNA: TGTGCCAGCAGCCCATCCCTGGGCGGCAGGGGAAGGGAGACCCAGTACTTC.

V is TRBV5-5 and J is TRBJ1-5; maybe TRBD1 (6 bases). CDR1 SGHKS and CDR2 YYEKEE come from the germline V gene (reference sequence). The CDR3 contains 14 residues. V was clipped by 2 bases and J by 6 bases, with 12 bases between them. The DNA for the CDR3 is TGTGCCAGCAGCTTTTCAGGGGAGGGTCAGCCCCAGCATTTT. It codes for CASSFSGEGQPQHF.